Listed below are T cell receptor beta chains from one sample, sequenced in a study of OX40 agonist ivuxolimab in advanced cancers. The method was immunoSEQ multiplex PCR; TCRdb's version includes in-frame clones alone and lacks a portion of them. The sample yields around 37,000 clones, around four fifths seen once. The starting material was CD4+ or CD8+ T cells sorted from blood, obtained in a trial of the OX40 agonist ivuxolimab. The receptors come from an adult with an advanced solid tumor such as melanoma, head and neck, liver or kidney cancer. Each CDR3 is given with its conserved first and last residue. A D gene is named only where the DNA matches it firmly.

TRBJ2-5,-,TRBV7-9,CASSSRELQETQYF
TRBJ2-7,-,TRBV18,CASSRSGMGLGEQYF
TRBJ2-7,-,TRBV11-2,CASSLGRGTYEQYF
TRBJ2-1,-,TRBV7-7,CASSHGTGNEQFF
TRBJ1-2,-,TRBV30,CAWSDLNRAGNYGYTF
TRBJ2-2,-,TRBV5-8,CASSGRRDGELFF
TRBJ1-6,TRBD1,TRBV27,CASRPIRDSYNSPLHF
TRBJ1-1,-,TRBV5-3,CARSPEGTKTQQLNTEAFF
TRBJ2-5,-,TRBV11-2,CASSLDWGQETQYF
TRBJ1-2,-,TRBV5-8,CASSPWGVGGYTF
TRBJ2-3,-,TRBV29-1,CSVKPSSTDTQYF
TRBJ2-2,TRBD1,TRBV4-1,CASSWDRTVPGELFF
TRBJ1-2,TRBD1,TRBV29-1,CSVEAGGLGYTF
TRBJ2-7,-,TRBV7-3,CASSASQGYEQYF
TRBJ2-2,TRBD1,TRBV5-4,CASSLQGKHTGELFF
TRBJ2-7,-,TRBV2,CASSERGPSYEQYF
TRBJ2-6,-,TRBV27,CASRRISGANVLTF
TRBJ2-2,TRBD2,TRBV5-4,CASSPGPRGVAGELFF
TRBJ2-1,-,TRBV7-5,CVRSFLTPHPPYNEQFF
TRBJ1-1,-,TRBV6-5,CASSYSDRLNTEAFF
TRBJ2-7,TRBD1,TRBV27,CASSLSGQGVSYEQYF
TRBJ2-2,-,TRBV2,CASSEMGARRTGELFF
TRBJ2-7,TRBD2,TRBV4-3,CASSQDGTGGVYEQYF
TRBJ2-6,TRBD2,TRBV9,CASSPTSGPVIGANVLTF
TRBJ1-5,TRBD1,TRBV6-1,CASSATGGDQPQHF
TRBJ1-3,-,TRBV20-1,CSAFQGNTIYF
TRBJ1-5,-,TRBV27,CASSLLNGHQPQHF
TRBJ2-2,TRBD1,TRBV19,CASSDRGRNTGELFF
TRBJ2-1,TRBD2,TRBV5-4,CASSLPGTSGTGFF
TRBJ2-7,TRBD1,TRBV6-5,CASSPGTGFYEQYF
TRBJ1-5,-,TRBV19,CASSSLGGAAFSGPQHF
TRBJ1-4,-,TRBV7-3,CASSLSGATNEKLFF